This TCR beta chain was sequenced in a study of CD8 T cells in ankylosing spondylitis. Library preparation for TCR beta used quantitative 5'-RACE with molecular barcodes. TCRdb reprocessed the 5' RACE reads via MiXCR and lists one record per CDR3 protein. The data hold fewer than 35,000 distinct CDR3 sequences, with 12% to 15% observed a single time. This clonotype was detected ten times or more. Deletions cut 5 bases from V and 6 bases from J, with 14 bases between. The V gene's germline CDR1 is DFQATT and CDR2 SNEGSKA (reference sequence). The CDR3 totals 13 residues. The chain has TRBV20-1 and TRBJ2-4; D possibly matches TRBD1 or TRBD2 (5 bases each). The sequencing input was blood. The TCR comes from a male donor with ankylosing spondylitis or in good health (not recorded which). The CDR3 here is CSALRDGPNIQYF. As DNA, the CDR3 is TGCAGTGCTTTGAGGGACGGGCCAAACATTCAGTACTTC.